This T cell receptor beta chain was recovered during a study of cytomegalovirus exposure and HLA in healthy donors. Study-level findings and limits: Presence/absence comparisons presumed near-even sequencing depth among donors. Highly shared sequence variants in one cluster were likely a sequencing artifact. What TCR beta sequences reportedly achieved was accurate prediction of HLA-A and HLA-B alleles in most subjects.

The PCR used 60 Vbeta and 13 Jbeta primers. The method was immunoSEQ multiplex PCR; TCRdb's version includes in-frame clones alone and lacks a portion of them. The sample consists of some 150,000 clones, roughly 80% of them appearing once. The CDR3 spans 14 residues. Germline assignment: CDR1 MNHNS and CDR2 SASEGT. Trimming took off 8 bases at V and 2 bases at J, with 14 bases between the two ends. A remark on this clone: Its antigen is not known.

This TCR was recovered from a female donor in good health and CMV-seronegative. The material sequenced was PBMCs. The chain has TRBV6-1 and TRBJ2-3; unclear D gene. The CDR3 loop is CASAGGLYTDTQYF. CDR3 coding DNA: TGTGCCAGCGCCGGCGGTTTATACACAGATACGCAGTATTTT.